This TCR beta chain was obtained from a study of blood T cell repertoires in COVID-19. Study-wide background: Italy, Spain and the United States were the sources of the convalescent and acute COVID-19 samples. T cells, B-cell-depleted T cells, or PBMCs supplied cDNA or gDNA.

Generated by immunoSEQ multiplex PCR, the TCRdb table keeps only in-frame clones and is missing some. The sample records under 95,000 clones, approximately 82% being singletons. The CDR3 contains 13 residues. V lost 5 bases to trimming and J lost 8 bases, with 15 bases between them. CDR1 and CDR2 from the germline V gene are MNHEY and SVGAGI. The gene calls are TRBV6-5 and TRBJ1-1; no clear D. The specimen sequenced was peripheral blood. The TCR comes from a woman at least 80 years old with acute or convalescent COVID-19. CDR3 loop: CASSTLGREEAFF. The DNA of the CDR3 is TGTGCCAGCAGTACCCTGGGGAGGGAAGAAGCTTTCTTT.